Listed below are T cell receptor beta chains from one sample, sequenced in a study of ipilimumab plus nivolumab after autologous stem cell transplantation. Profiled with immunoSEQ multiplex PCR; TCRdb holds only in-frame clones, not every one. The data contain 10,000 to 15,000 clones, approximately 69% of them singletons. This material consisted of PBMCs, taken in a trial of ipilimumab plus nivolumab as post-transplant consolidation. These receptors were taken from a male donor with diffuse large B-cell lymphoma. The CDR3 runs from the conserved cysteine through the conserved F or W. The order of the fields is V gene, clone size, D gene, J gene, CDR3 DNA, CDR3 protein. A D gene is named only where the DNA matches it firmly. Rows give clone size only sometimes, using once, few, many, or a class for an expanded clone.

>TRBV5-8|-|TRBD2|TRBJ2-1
TGTGCCAGCAGCTTGGATCTAGCGGGGGTAGATGAGCAGTTCTTC
CASSLDLAGVDEQFF
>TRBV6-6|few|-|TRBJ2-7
TGTGCCAGCAGTTACTTAAGATACGAGCAGTACTTC
CASSYLRYEQYF
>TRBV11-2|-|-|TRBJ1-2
TGTGCCAGCAGCTTAGAGGCACGCAGCCTCTATGGCTACACCTTC
CASSLEARSLYGYTF
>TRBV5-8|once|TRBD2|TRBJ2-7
TGTGCCAGCAGCTTGATAGGCGGGGGGGCGTACGAGCAGTACTTC
CASSLIGGGAYEQYF
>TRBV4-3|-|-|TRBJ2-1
TGCGCCAGCAGCCACTACAGGGAATACAATGAGCAGTTCTTC
CASSHYREYNEQFF
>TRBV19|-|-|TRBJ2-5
TGTGCCAGTAGTATCCCCGGGAAGGAGACCCAGTACTTC
CASSIPGKETQYF
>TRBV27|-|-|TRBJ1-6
TGTGCCAGCAGTTTCATCGGGGACTTT
CASSFIGDF
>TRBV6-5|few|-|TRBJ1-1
TGTGCCAGCAGTAAACAGGCCCGGGGCACTGAAGCTTTCTTT
CASSKQARGTEAFF
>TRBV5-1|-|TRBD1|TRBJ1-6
TGCGCCAGCAGCTCTGGACAGGGCGATAATTCACCCCTCCACTTT
CASSSGQGDNSPLHF
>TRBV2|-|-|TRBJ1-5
TGTGCCAGCAGTGAGCGGGGAACTCAGCCCCAGCATTTT
CASSERGTQPQHF
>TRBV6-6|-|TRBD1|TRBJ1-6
TGTGCCAGCAGTTACCAGGGGGCTAATTCACCCCTCCACTTT
CASSYQGANSPLHF
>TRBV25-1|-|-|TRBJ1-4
TGTGCCAGCGACCCTGGACGAAGAGAAAAACTGTTTTTT
CASDPGRREKLFF
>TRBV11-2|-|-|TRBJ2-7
TGTGCCAGCAGATTAGGCTCCTACGAGCAGTACTTC
CASRLGSYEQYF
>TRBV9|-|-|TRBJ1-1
TGTGCCAGCAGCCAAGTTGCTATGAACACTGAAGCTTTCTTT
CASSQVAMNTEAFF
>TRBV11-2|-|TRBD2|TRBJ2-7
TGTGCCAGCAGAGAGACTAGCGGGGCACCCTCCTACGAGCAGTACTTC
CASRETSGAPSYEQYF
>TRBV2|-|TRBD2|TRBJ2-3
TGTGCCAGCAGTGAATCGGGAGGGCGTGGGGATACGCAGTATTTT
CASSESGGRGDTQYF
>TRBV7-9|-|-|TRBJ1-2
TGTGCCAGCAGCCCCCAACCGGGGGTTCAAAAGGGCTATGGCTACACCTTC
CASSPQPGVQKGYGYTF
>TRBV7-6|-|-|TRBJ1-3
TGTGCCAGCAGCTGGGGCCGAGAGGGGAGCTCTGGAAACACCATATATTTT
CASSWGREGSSGNTIYF
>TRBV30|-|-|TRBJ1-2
TGTGCCTGGAGTGCCGAATCTGGGGGGGCCTTGTATGGCTACACCTTC
CAWSAESGGALYGYTF
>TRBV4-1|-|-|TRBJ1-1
TGCGCCAGCAGCCAAGAAGGACGGGTGGGGAACACTGAAGCTTTCTTT
CASSQEGRVGNTEAFF
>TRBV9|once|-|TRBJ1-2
TGTGCCAGCAGCGGAGAGCCTTCAGGGTACTATGGCTACACCTTC
CASSGEPSGYYGYTF
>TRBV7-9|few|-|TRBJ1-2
TGTGCCAGCAGCTTACGGTTGAGTGATGGCTACACCTTC
CASSLRLSDGYTF
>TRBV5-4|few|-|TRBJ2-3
TGTGCCAGCAGCTTGAGCCAGGGAAGAGATACGCAGTATTTT
CASSLSQGRDTQYF
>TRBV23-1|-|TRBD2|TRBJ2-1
TGCGCCAGCAGTCAATCTGGGACTAGCGGAGTTTTACCGGAGAATGAGCAGTTCTTC
CASSQSGTSGVLPENEQFF
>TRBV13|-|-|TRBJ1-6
TGTGCCAGCAGCTTAGGCCGACAAGTCGGGAAAACCCTCCACTTT
CASSLGRQVGKTLHF
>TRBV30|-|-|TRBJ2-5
TGTGCCTGGAGTGTTGGGGGCGAGACCCAGTACTTC
CAWSVGGETQYF
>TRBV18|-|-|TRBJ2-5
TGTGCCAGCTCACCACCTAGTAACAGGGTTTCCGAGACCCAGTACTTC
CASSPPSNRVSETQYF
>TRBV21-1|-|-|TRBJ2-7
TGTGCCAGCAGCAAAGCGCTCGGACACCCCTACGAGCAGTACTTC
CASSKALGHPYEQYF
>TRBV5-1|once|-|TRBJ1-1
TGCGCCAGCAGCTTGTCACAGAGCACTGAAGCTTTCTTT
CASSLSQSTEAFF
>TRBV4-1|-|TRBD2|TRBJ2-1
TGCGCCAGCAGCCAAGAAATAGCGGGTAACGAGCAGTTCTTC
CASSQEIAGNEQFF
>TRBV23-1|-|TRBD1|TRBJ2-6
TGCGCCAGCAGTCATTACCGGGACAGGGAGTCTGGGGCCAACGTCCTGACTTTC
CASSHYRDRESGANVLTF
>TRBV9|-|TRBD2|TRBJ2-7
TGTGCCAGCAGCGCTAGCGGGGGGGGATACTACGAGCAGTACTTC
CASSASGGGYYEQYF
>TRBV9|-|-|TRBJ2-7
TGTGCCAGCAGCCCGACGAACAAGGGCTCGTACGAGCAGTACTTC
CASSPTNKGSYEQYF
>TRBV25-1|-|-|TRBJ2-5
TGTGCCAGCAGTGGGGGACTTGAAGAGACCCAGTACTTC
CASSGGLEETQYF
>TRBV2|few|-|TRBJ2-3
TGTGCCAGCAGTCCCCCGGGCACAGATACGCAGTATTTT
CASSPPGTDTQYF
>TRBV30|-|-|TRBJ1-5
TGTGCCTGGAACAGGGTCGGTCAGCCCCAGCATTTT
CAWNRVGQPQHF
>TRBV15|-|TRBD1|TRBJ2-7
TGTGCCACCAGCAGGTCCGGGACAGTAGACGAGCAGTACTTC
CATSRSGTVDEQYF
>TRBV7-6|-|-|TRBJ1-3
TGTGCCAGCAGCTTAGCGCAGGGCTCTGGAAACACCATATATTTT
CASSLAQGSGNTIYF
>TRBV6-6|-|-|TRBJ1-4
TGTGCCAGCAGTTACTCGGGGGTCTCTAATGAAAAACTGTTTTTT
CASSYSGVSNEKLFF